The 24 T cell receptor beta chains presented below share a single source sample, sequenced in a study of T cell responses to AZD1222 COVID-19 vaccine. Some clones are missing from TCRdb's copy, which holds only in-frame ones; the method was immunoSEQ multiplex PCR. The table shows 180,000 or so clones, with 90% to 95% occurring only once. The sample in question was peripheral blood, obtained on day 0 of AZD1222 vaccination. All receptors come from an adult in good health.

The CDR3 protein is CASSLSSGSSNQPQHF. DNA for the CDR3: TGTGCCAGCAGTTTATCATCGGGGTCTAGCAATCAGCCCCAGCATTTT. The chain is built from TRBV27 and TRBJ1-5; D is unresolved. The CDR3 has 16 amino acids. CDR1 is MNHEY and CDR2 is SMNVEV in the germline V gene (reference sequence). V was pared by 0 bases and J by 0 bases, with 9 bases between.

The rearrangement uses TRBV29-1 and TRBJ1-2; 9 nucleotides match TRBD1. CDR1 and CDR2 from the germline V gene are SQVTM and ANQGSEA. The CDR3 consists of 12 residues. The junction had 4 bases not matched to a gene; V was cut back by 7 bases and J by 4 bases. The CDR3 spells CSAGQGVYGYTF. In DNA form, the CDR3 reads TGCAGCGCGGGACAGGGCGTCTATGGCTACACCTTC.

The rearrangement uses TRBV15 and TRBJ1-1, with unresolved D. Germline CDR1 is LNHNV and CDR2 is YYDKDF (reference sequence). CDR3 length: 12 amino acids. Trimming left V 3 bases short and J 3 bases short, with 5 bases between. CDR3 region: CATSRPHTEAFF. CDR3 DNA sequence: TGTGCCACCAGCAGGCCTCACACTGAAGCTTTCTTT.

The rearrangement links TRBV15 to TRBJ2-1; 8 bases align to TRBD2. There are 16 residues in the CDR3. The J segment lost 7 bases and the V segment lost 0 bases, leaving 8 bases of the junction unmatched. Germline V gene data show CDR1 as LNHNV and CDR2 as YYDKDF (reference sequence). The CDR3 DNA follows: TGTGCCACCAGCAGAGATCCGGGGGGGGCCGTGAATGAGCAGTTCTTC. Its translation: CATSRDPGGAVNEQFF.

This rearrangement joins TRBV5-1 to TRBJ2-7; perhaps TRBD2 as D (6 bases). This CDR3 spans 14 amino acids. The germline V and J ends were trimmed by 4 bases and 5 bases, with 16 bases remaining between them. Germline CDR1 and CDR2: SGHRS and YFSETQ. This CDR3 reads CASSPGEDWNEQYF. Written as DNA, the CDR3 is TGCGCCAGCAGCCCCGGGGAGGATTGGAACGAGCAGTACTTC.

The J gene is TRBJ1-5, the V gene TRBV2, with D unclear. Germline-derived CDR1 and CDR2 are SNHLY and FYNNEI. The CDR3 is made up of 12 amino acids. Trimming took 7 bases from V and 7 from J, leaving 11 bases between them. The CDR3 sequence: CASMDVTQPQHF. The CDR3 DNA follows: TGTGCCAGCATGGACGTCACACAGCCCCAGCATTTT.

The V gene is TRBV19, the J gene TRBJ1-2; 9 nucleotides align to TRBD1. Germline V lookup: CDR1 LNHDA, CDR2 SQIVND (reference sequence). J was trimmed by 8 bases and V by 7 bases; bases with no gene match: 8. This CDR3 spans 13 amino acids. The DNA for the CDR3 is TGTGCCAGTATTAAGGGGACAGGGATCGGCTACACCTTC. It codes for CASIKGTGIGYTF.

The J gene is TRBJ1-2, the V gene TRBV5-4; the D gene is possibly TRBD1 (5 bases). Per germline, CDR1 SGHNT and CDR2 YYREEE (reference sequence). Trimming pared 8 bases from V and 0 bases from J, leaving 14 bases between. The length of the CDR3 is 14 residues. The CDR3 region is CASTRTGTNYGYTF. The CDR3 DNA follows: TGTGCCAGTACAAGAACAGGAACTAACTATGGCTACACCTTC.

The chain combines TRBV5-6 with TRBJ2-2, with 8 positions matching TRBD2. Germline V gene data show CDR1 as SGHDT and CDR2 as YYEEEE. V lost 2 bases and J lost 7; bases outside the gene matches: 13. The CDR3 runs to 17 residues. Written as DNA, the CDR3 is TGTGCCAGCAGCTTCTTGGGGTCGCGGGAGGCGGACGGGGAGCTGTTTTTT. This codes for CASSFLGSREADGELFF.

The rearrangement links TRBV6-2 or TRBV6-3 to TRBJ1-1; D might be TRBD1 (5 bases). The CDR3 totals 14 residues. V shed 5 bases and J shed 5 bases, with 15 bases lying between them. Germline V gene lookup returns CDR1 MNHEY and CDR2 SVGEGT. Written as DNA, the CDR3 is TGTGCCAGCAGTGCCCAGGGTGGGCGAACTGAAGCTTTCTTT. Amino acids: CASSAQGGRTEAFF.

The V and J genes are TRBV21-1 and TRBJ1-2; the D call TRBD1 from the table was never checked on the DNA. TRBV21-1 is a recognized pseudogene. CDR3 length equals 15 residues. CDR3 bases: TGTGCCAGCAGCAACACACGTGCCAGGGGCTATGGCTACACCTTC. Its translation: CASSNTRARGYGYTF.

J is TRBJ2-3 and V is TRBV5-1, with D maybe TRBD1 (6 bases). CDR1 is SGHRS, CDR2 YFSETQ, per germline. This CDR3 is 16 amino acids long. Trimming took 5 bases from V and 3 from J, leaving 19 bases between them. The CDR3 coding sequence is TGCGCCAGCAGACAGGGCGGTTTGGATTCGACAGATACGCAGTATTTT. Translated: CASRQGGLDSTDTQYF.

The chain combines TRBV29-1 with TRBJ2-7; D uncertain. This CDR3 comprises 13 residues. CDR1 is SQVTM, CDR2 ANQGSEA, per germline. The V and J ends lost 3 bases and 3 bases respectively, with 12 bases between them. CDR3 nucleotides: TGCAGCGTTGATTCTGACACCAACTACGAGCAGTACTTC. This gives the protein CSVDSDTNYEQYF.

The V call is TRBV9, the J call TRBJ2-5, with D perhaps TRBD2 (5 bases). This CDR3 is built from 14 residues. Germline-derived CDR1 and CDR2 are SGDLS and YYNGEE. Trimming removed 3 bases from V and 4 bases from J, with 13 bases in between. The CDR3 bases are TGTGCCAGCAGCGAGGCAACACTAGGAGAGACCCAGTACTTC. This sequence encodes CASSEATLGETQYF. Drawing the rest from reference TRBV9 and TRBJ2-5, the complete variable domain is DSGVTQTPKHLITATGQRVTLRCSPRSGDLSVYWYQQSLDQGLQFLIQYYNGEERAKGNILERFSAQQFPDLHSELNLSSLELGDSALYFCASSEATLGETQYFGPGTRLLVL.

CDR3: CASSLTGEKTQYF. The DNA for the CDR3 is TGTGCCAGCAGTTTAACAGGGGAGAAGACCCAGTACTTC. The gene calls are TRBV27 and TRBJ2-5; 7 bases agree with TRBD1. This CDR3 comprises 13 residues. Germline assignment: CDR1 MNHEY and CDR2 SMNVEV (reference sequence). V dropped 2 bases and J dropped 6; count of bases not matched to a gene: 3.

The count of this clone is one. This CDR3 reads CASSVTGTGYEQYF. CDR3 bases: TGTGCCAGCAGCGTAACCGGGACAGGCTACGAGCAGTACTTC. This rearrangement joins TRBV11-2 to TRBJ2-7, with 8 bases matching TRBD1. There are 14 residues in the CDR3. CDR1 is SGHAT and CDR2 is FQNNGV in the germline V gene. With 5 bases clipped from V and 3 bases from J, the junction kept 6 bases outside the gene matches.

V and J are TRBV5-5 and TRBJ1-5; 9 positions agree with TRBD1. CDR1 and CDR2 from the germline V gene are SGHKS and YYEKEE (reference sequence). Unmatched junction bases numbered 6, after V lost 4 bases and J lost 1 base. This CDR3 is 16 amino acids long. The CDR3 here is CASSPGTGFSNQPQHF. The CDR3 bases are TGTGCCAGCAGCCCCGGGACAGGGTTCAGCAATCAGCCCCAGCATTTT.

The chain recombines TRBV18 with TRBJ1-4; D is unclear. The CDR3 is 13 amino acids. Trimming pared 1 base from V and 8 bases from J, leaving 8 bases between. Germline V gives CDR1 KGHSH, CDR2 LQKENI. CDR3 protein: CASSPQMGEKLFF. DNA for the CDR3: TGTGCCAGCTCACCACAGATGGGGGAAAAACTGTTTTTT.

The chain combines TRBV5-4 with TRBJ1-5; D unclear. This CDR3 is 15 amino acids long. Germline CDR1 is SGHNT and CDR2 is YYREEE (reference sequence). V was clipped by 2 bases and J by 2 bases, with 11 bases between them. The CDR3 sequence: CASSFYGSGNQPQHF. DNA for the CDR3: TGTGCCAGCAGCTTTTATGGGTCAGGCAATCAGCCCCAGCATTTT.

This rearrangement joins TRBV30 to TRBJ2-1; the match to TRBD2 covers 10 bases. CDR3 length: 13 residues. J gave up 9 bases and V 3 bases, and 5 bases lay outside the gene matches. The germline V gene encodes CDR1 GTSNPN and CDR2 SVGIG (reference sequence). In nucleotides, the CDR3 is TGTGCCTGGAGGGAACTAGCGGGAAGTGAGCAGTTCTTC. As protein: CAWRELAGSEQFF.

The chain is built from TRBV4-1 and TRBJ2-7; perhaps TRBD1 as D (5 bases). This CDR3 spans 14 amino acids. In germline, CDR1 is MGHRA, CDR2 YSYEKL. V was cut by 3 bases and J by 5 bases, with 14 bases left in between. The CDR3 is CASSQSRDSHEQYF. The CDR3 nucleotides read TGCGCCAGCAGCCAGTCGAGAGACAGCCACGAGCAGTACTTC.

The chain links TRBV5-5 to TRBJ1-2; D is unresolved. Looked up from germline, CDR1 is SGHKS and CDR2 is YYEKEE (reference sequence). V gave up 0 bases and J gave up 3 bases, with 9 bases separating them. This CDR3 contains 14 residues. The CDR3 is CASSLETFHYGYTF. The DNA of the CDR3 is TGTGCCAGCAGCTTGGAGACATTCCACTATGGCTACACCTTC.

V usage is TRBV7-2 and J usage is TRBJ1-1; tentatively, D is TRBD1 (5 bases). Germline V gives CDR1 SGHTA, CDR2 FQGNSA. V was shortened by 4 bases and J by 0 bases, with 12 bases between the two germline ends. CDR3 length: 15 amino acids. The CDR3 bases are TGTGCCAGCAGCTCCCCGACAGCGATGAACACTGAAGCTTTCTTT. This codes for CASSSPTAMNTEAFF.

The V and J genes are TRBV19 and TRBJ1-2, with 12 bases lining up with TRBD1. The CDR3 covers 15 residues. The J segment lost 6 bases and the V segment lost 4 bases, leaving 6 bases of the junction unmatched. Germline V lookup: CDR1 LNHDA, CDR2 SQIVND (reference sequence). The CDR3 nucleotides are TGTGCCAGTAGTACTCGGGACAGGGGGCGAAATGGCTACACCTTC. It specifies CASSTRDRGRNGYTF.